The 23 T cell receptor beta chains in this list originate from one sample, sequenced in a study of vaccination effects on CD4 cells after COVID-19. These receptors' targets are unknown. Antigen-specific CD4+ T cells expanded by the ViraFEST assay with viral peptide pools were then sequenced. Having been cultured for 10 days, the cells underwent CD4+ T cell isolation. Produced via immunoSEQ multiplex PCR; TCRdb's table is partial and in-frame only. Of 15,000 or so clones listed, 76% were seen once; the top ten hold 25%. The input for sequencing was CD4+ T cells from PBMCs cultured with HCoV-229E spike peptides, taken before COVID-19 vaccination. The source is a human donor who received a COVID-19 vaccine.

The chain employs TRBV21-1 and TRBJ2-1. TRBV21-1 represents a pseudogene. The CDR3 is 16 amino acids. CDR3 in DNA: TGTGCCAGCAGCAAAGCCATTGGTACCTCCTACAATGAGCAGTTCTTC. Translating it yields CASSKAIGTSYNEQFF.

This chain joins TRBV21-1 and TRBJ1-2. TRBV21-1 is a recognized pseudogene. The CDR3 is made up of 15 amino acids. As DNA, the CDR3 is TGTGCCAGCAGCATCCTTGGGTGCGGGGGCTATGGCTACACCTTC. This gives the protein CASSILGCGGYGYTF.

This clone was detected a few times. This CDR3 reads CASSLESGGPSPQYF. The CDR3 DNA reads as TGTGCCAGCAGCTTAGAGTCGGGAGGGCCATCTCCGCAGTATTTT. The chain has TRBV11-2 and TRBJ2-3, with 8 bases fitting TRBD2. The CDR3 loop spans 15 amino acids. V shed 0 bases and J 10 bases; nucleotides not matched to a gene: 9. In germline, CDR1 is SGHAT, CDR2 FQNNGV. Full variable domain (missing parts from reference TRBV11-2 and TRBJ2-3): EAGVAQSPRYKIIEKRQSVAFWCNPISGHATLYWYQQILGQGPKLLIQFQNNGVVDDSQLPKDRFSAERLKGVDSTLKIQPAKLEDSAVYLCASSLESGGPSPQYFGPGTRLTVL.

This sequence joins TRBV28 and TRBJ2-5; unclear D gene. Germline V lookup: CDR1 MDHEN, CDR2 SYDVKM. V lost 2 bases and J 6 bases, leaving 4 bases between the germline ends. This CDR3 has 11 residues. The CDR3 here is CASSLGQTQYF. The CDR3 coding sequence is TGTGCCAGCAGTTTAGGACAGACCCAGTACTTC.

The chain links TRBV30 to TRBJ1-6, with D unclear. Deletions cut 5 bases from V and 11 bases from J, with 7 bases between. Germline CDR1 reads GTSNPN; CDR2 reads SVGIG (reference sequence). This CDR3 has 10 amino acids. CDR3 sequence reads: CAWDYPPLHF. The CDR3 coding sequence is TGTGCCTGGGACTATCCACCCCTCCACTTT.

CDR3 sequence reads: CASSLGLSRDSGNTIYF. CDR3 bases: TGTGCCAGCAGCTTAGGGTTGAGCAGGGACTCTGGAAACACCATATATTTT. V is TRBV7-9 and J is TRBJ1-3, with TRBD1 as a possible D gene (5 bases). Germline assignment: CDR1 SEHNR and CDR2 FQNEAQ (reference sequence). CDR3 length: 17 amino acids. Deletions cut 1 base from V and 0 bases from J, with 13 bases between.

The J gene is TRBJ2-7, the V gene TRBV5-1, with D perhaps assigned TRBD1 or TRBD2 (7 bases each). The CDR3 loop spans 15 amino acids. The germline CDR1 and CDR2 sequences are SGHRS and YFSETQ. Trimming stripped 0 bases from V and 4 bases from J, with 14 bases between. As DNA, the CDR3 is TGCGCCAGCAGCTTGGCCTTGCAGGGGGGGTACGAGCAGTACTTC. Encoded protein: CASSLALQGGYEQYF. The full variable domain, completed using reference TRBV5-1 and TRBJ2-7, is KAGVTQTPRYLIKTRGQQVTLSCSPISGHRSVSWYQQTPGQGLQFLFEYFSETQRNKGNFPGRFSGRQFSNSRSEMNVSTLELGDSALYLCASSLALQGGYEQYFGPGTRLTVT.

The gene calls are TRBV24-1 and TRBJ1-2; TRBD1 is a possible D gene (6 bases). CDR3 length: 13 residues. The V and J ends lost 5 bases and 4 bases respectively, with 10 bases between them. The V gene's germline CDR1 is KGHDR and CDR2 SFDVKD. The CDR3 reads CATSGGPGYGYTF. CDR3 in DNA: TGTGCCACCAGTGGGGGGCCCGGCTATGGCTACACCTTC.

The genes are TRBV7-9 and TRBJ1-2, with unresolved D. V was trimmed by 3 bases and J by 4 bases, leaving 15 bases between them. CDR1 and CDR2 from the germline V gene are SEHNR and FQNEAQ (reference sequence). The CDR3 spans 15 residues. CDR3 sequence reads: CASSFPGGLSYGYTF. CDR3 DNA: TGTGCCAGCAGCTTCCCCGGTGGGCTCAGCTATGGCTACACCTTC.

This sequence joins TRBV5-5 and TRBJ1-1; possibly TRBD1 for D (5 bases). V was cut by 4 bases and J by 1 base, with 11 bases left in between. CDR3 size: 14 residues. Germline V gene sequence: CDR1 SGHKS, CDR2 YYEKEE (reference sequence). The CDR3 DNA follows: TGTGCCAGCAGCGCGGGACCGACGAACACTGAAGCTTTCTTT. Amino acid sequence: CASSAGPTNTEAFF.

The chain employs TRBV18 and TRBJ1-6; no firm D call. The CDR3 contains 12 residues. Germline V gene data show CDR1 as KGHSH and CDR2 as LQKENI. V was shortened by 5 bases and J by 5 bases, with 4 bases between the two germline ends. The DNA of the CDR3 is TGTGCCAGCTCAACCAATAATTCACCCCTCCACTTT. Its protein is CASSTNNSPLHF.

The chain employs TRBV20-1 and TRBJ1-1, with D unresolved. The CDR3 runs 11 residues. V lost 5 bases and J lost 0, with 4 bases in between. Per the germline V gene, CDR1 is DFQATT and CDR2 is SNEGSKA (reference sequence). The DNA for the CDR3 is TGCAGTGCTCGAATGAACACTGAAGCTTTCTTT. Its translation: CSARMNTEAFF.

The chain carries TRBV2 and TRBJ2-5, with 7 bases aligning to TRBD2. The CDR3 loop spans 16 amino acids. V lost 6 bases, J lost 1 base, and 11 bases stayed unmatched. CDR1 is SNHLY and CDR2 is FYNNEI in the germline V gene. The CDR3 protein is CASRWGGAGVQETQYF. In nucleotides, the CDR3 is TGTGCCAGCAGGTGGGGCGGGGCGGGGGTCCAAGAGACCCAGTACTTC.

This chain connects TRBV6-5 to TRBJ1-1; 7 nucleotides line up with TRBD1. The junction had 6 bases not matched to a gene; V was cut back by 4 bases and J by 4 bases. CDR3 length: 14 amino acids. Germline V gives CDR1 MNHEY, CDR2 SVGAGI. The CDR3 loop is CASSSPQGVTEAFF. The CDR3 nucleotides are TGTGCCAGCAGTTCCCCTCAGGGGGTCACTGAAGCTTTCTTT.

This clone was seen only once. The chain couples TRBV5-5 to TRBJ2-3; TRBD2 aligns across 8 bases. CDR1 and CDR2 (germline): SGHKS, YYEKEE (reference sequence). Germline trimming cut 2 bases from V and 6 bases from J; bases unmatched to any gene: 2. This CDR3 is built from 13 residues. CDR3 in DNA: TGTGCCAGCAGCTTCCGGGGGGGGGATACGCAGTATTTT. This translates into CASSFRGGDTQYF.

The chain couples TRBV9 to TRBJ1-3; no reliable D call. The germline V gene encodes CDR1 SGDLS and CDR2 YYNGEE. This CDR3 spans 14 amino acids. Trimming left V 0 bases short and J 0 bases short, with 4 bases between. The CDR3 sequence is CASSVESSGNTIYF. The CDR3 bases are TGTGCCAGCAGCGTAGAGTCCTCTGGAAACACCATATATTTT.

J is TRBJ2-3 and V is TRBV4-2; the D is unclear. V was shortened by 0 bases and J by 2 bases, with 6 bases between the two germline ends. The germline CDR1 and CDR2 sequences are LGHNA and YNFKEQ. The CDR3 is 14 residues long. The DNA for the CDR3 is TGTGCCAGCAGCCAAGAACCCCACACAGATACGCAGTATTTT. It is translated as CASSQEPHTDTQYF.

This sequence joins TRBV5-1 and TRBJ2-7; D may correspond to TRBD1 or TRBD2 (5 bases each). This CDR3 comprises 14 residues. Germline values: CDR1 SGHRS, CDR2 YFSETQ. The germline V and J ends were trimmed by 4 bases and 1 base, with 12 bases remaining between them. The CDR3 region has the DNA TGCGCCAGCAGCCACGGGGACGGGTCCTACGAGCAGTACTTC. This sequence encodes CASSHGDGSYEQYF.

The chain joins TRBV21-1 to TRBJ2-7; no DNA check was done on the table's D call, TRBD1. TRBV21-1 is deemed a pseudogene. CDR3 size: 16 residues. The CDR3 coding sequence is TGTGCCAGCAGCTACGGGACAGGGGGCAGGTCCTACGAGCAGTACTTC. Translation gives CASSYGTGGRSYEQYF.

V is TRBV5-1 and J is TRBJ2-7, with D perhaps TRBD1 or TRBD2 (5 bases each). The CDR3 contains 15 residues. The germline CDR1 and CDR2 sequences are SGHRS and YFSETQ. Deletions cut 4 bases from V and 4 bases from J, with 18 bases between. The chain's CDR3 is CASSLGTSRGYEQYF. The CDR3 nucleotides are TGCGCCAGCAGCCTAGGGACCTCCCGGGGTTACGAGCAGTACTTC.

The V gene is TRBV19, the J gene TRBJ1-5; D may be TRBD1 (6 bases). Trimming removed 2 bases at V and 0 bases at J, with 8 bases between. Germline V CDR1 and CDR2: LNHDA, SQIVND (reference sequence). The CDR3 totals 15 residues. The CDR3 region has the DNA TGTGCCAGTAGTATACAGGGGTATAGCAATCAGCCCCAGCATTTT. Amino acid sequence: CASSIQGYSNQPQHF.

The chain carries TRBV19 and TRBJ2-5; 7 nucleotides match TRBD1. The V and J ends lost 6 bases and 6 bases, in that order; junction bases with no gene match: 13. The CDR3 is 15 amino acids. CDR1 is LNHDA, CDR2 SQIVND, per germline (reference sequence). The CDR3 DNA is TGTGCCAGTAGCTCCGGGACAGAGGTGAAGAAGACCCAGTACTTC. Translation gives CASSSGTEVKKTQYF.

The chain couples TRBV30 to TRBJ1-2, with TRBD1 as a possible D gene (5 bases). The CDR3 runs 14 residues. The V end was cut by 2 bases, the J end by 3 bases, with 13 bases between. Germline CDR1 GTSNPN, CDR2 SVGIG (reference sequence). The CDR3, as DNA: TGTGCCTGGAGTCCAGGGCCATCCTACTATGGCTACACCTTC. Translating it yields CAWSPGPSYYGYTF.